This T cell receptor beta chain appears in the sequencing data of a study of beta chain features in type 1 diabetes. General study results and limits: Type 1 diabetes patients had TCRB CDR3s that were shorter (moderately but significantly so) in all four CD4+ subsets. Highly expressing activated T cells could be over-counted with a cDNA template.

As concerns this clone: Its target is not known.

V lost 6 bases and J lost 6; bases outside the gene matches: 6. Germline V gene lookup returns CDR1 MNHEY and CDR2 SVGAGI. The CDR3 length is 13 residues. The sequenced template was cDNA made from the entire isolated RNA. About 3.5 million reads per sample on average were obtained from naive, central memory and regulatory T cell samples. Method: immunoSEQ multiplex PCR; TCRdb's copy keeps in-frame clones and lacks some. The table has about 68,000 clones, about 50% seen once. Each sorted fraction was over 95% pure. V is TRBV6-5 and J is TRBJ1-2; 8 nucleotides agree with TRBD1. The specimen sequenced was central memory CD4+ T cells from blood. The clonotype originates from a man younger than 40 with type 1 diabetes. The CDR3 nucleotides are TGTGCCAGCAGGGCCGGGACAGGACATGGCTACACCTTC. Its translation is CASRAGTGHGYTF.